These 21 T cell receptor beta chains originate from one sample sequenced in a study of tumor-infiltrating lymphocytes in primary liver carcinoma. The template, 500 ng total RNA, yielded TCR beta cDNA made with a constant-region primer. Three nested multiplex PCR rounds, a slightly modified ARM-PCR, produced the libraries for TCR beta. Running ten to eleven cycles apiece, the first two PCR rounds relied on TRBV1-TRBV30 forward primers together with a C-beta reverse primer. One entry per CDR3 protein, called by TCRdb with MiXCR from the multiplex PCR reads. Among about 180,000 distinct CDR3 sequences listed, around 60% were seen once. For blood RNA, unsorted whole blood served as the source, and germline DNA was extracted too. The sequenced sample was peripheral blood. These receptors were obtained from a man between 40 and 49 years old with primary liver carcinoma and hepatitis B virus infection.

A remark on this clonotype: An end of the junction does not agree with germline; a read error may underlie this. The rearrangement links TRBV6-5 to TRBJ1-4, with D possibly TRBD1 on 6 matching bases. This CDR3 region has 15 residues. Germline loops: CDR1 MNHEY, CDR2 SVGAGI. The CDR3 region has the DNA TGTGCCAGCAGTTTCACGGGGGCGGGGAATGAAAAAGTGTTTTTT. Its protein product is CASSFTGAGNEKVFF.

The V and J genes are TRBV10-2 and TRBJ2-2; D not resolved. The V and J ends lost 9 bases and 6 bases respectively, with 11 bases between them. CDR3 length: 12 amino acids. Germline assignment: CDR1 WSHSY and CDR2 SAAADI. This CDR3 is CARAKVAGELFF. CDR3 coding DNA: TGCGCCAGAGCAAAAGTCGCCGGGGAGCTGTTTTTT.

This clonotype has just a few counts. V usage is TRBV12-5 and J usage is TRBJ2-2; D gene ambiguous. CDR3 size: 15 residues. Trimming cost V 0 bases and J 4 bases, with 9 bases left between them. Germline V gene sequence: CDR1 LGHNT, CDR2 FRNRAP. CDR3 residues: CASGLVVGPTGELFF. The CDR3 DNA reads TGTGCTAGTGGTTTGGTTGTGGGTCCCACCGGGGAGCTGTTTTTT.

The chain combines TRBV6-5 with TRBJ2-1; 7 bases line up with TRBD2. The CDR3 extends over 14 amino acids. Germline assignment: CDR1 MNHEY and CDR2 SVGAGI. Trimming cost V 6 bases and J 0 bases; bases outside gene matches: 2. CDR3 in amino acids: CASRLASSYNEQFF. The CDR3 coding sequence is TGTGCCAGCAGACTAGCGAGCTCCTACAATGAGCAGTTCTTC.

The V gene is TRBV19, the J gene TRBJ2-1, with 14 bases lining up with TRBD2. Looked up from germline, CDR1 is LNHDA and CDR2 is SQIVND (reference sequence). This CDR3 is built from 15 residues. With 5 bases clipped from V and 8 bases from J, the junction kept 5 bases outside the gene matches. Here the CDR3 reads CASSLGLAGAYEQFF. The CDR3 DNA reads TGTGCCAGTAGTCTGGGACTAGCGGGAGCGTATGAGCAGTTCTTC.

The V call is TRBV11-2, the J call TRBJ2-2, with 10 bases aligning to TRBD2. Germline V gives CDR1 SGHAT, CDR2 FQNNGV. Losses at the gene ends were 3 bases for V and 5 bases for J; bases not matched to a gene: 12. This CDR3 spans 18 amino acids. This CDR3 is CASSFLGLAQVKTGELFF. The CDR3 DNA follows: TGTGCCAGCAGCTTCCTGGGACTAGCGCAAGTGAAGACCGGGGAGCTGTTTTTT.

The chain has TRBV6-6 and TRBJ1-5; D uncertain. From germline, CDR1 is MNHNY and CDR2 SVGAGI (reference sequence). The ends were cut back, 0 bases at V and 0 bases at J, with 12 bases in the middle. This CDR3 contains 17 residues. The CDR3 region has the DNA TGTGCCAGCAGTTACTCGGCCGGAGGCGGTAGCAATCAGCCCCAGCATTTT. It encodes CASSYSAGGGSNQPQHF.

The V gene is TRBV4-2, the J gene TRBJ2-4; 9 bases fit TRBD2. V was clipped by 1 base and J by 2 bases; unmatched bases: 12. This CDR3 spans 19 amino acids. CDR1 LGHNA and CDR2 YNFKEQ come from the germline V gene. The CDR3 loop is CASSQGWRTSGSSKNIQYF. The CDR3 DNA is TGTGCCAGCAGCCAAGGGTGGAGAACTAGCGGGTCCTCCAAAAACATTCAGTACTTC.

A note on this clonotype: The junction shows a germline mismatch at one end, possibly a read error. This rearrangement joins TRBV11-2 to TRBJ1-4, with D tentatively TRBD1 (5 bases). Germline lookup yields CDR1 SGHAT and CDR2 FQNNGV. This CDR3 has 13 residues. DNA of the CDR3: TGTGCCAACAGCTGGGGGACCTCTGAAAGACTGTTTTTT. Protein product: CANSWGTSERLFF.

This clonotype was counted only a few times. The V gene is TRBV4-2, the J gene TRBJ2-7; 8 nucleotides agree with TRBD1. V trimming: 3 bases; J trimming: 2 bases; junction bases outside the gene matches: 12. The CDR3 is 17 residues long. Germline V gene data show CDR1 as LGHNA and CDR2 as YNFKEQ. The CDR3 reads CASSHYLGQGATYEQYF. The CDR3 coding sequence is TGTGCCAGCAGCCATTACCTAGGACAGGGAGCCACCTACGAGCAGTACTTC.

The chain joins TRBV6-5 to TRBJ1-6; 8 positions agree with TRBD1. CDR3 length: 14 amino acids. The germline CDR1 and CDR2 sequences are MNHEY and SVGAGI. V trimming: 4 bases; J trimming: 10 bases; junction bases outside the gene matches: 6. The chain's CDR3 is CASSSGGAGSPLHF. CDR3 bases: TGTGCCAGCAGTTCAGGGGGCGCAGGATCACCCCTCCACTTT.

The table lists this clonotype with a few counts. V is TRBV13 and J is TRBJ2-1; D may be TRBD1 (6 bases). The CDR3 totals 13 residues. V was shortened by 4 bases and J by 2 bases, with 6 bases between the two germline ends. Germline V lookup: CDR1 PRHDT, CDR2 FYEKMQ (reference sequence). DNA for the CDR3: TGTGCCAGCAGCTGGACAGCCTACAATGAGCAGTTCTTC. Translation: CASSWTAYNEQFF.

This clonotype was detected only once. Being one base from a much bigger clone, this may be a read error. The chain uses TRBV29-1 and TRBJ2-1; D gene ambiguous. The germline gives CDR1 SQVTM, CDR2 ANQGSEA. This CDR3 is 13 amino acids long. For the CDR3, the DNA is TGCAGTGGTGGGCGACCCTTTTACAGTGAGCAGTTCTTC. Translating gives CSGGRPFYSEQFF.

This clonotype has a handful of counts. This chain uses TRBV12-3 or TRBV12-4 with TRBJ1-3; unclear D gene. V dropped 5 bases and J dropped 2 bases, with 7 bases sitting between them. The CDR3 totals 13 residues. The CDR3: CASSPFAGNTIYF. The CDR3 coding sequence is TGTGCCAGCAGTCCCTTCGCTGGAAACACCATATATTTT.

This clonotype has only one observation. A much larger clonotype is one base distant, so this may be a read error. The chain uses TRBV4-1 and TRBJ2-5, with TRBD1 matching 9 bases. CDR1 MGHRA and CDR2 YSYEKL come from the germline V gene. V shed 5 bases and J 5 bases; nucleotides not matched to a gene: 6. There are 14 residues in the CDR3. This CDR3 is CASSEGTGPETQYF. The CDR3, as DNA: TGCGCCAGCAGCGAAGGGACAGGGCCGGAGACCCAGTACTTC.

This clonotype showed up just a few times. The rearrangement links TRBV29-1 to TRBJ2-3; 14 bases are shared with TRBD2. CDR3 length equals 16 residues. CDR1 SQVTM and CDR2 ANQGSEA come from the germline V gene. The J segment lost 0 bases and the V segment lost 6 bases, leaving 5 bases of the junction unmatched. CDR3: CSVGTSGSSSTDTQYF. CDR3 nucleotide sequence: TGCAGCGTGGGGACTAGCGGGAGTTCGAGCACAGATACGCAGTATTTT.

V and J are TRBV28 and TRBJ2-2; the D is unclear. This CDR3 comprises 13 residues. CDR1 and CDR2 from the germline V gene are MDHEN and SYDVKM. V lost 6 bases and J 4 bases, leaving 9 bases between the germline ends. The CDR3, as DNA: TGTGCCAGCAGGGTTTGGGTCACCGGGGAGCTGTTTTTT. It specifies CASRVWVTGELFF.

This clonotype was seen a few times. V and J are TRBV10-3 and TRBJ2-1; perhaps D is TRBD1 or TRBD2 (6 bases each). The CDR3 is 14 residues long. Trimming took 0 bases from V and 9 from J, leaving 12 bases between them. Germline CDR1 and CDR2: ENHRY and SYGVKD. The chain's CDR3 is CAISESTGGIEQFF. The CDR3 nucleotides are TGTGCCATCAGTGAGTCGACAGGCGGGATTGAGCAGTTCTTC.

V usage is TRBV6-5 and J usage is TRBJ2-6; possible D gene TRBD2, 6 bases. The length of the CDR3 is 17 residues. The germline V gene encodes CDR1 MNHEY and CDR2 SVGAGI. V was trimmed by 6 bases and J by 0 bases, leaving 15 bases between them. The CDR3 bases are TGTGCCAGCAGGCGGGACTCTGGATACTCTGGGGCCAACGTCCTGACTTTC. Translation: CASRRDSGYSGANVLTF.

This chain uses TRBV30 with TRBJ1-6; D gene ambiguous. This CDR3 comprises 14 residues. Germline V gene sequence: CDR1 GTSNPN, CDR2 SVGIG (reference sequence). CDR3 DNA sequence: TGTGCTTGGTCCCGTGGCCAAGAAAATTCACCCCTCCACTTT. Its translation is CAWSRGQENSPLHF.

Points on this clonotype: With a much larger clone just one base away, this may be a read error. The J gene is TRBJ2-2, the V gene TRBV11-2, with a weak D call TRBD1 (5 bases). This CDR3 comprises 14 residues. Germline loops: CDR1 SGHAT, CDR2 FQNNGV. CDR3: CASSWRQSTRELFF. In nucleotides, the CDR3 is TGTGCCAGCAGCTGGCGACAGTCCACCAGGGAGCTGTTTTTT.